The 15 T cell receptor beta chains reported below all come from one sample, sequenced in a study of control samples from healthy donors and cancer patients. Method: immunoSEQ multiplex PCR; TCRdb's copy keeps in-frame clones and lacks some. The repertoire consists of some 150,000 clones, with around 94% occurring once and the leading ten covering roughly 14%. Sequenced: blood. These receptors came from a man aged 35-49 years in good health.

V gene TRBV6-2 or TRBV6-3 combines with J gene TRBJ1-1; D is ambiguous. Trimming took off 2 bases at V and 11 bases at J, with 12 bases between the two ends. CDR1 and CDR2 (germline): MNHEY, SVGEGT. This CDR3 spans 12 amino acids. The CDR3 region has the DNA TGTGCCAGCAGTTACGAGGGTCTACGGGCTTTCTTT. Translating gives CASSYEGLRAFF.

V usage is TRBV27 and J usage is TRBJ2-5; D gene uncertain. V dropped 4 bases and J dropped 5 bases, with 11 bases sitting between them. CDR1 is MNHEY and CDR2 is SMNVEV in the germline V gene (reference sequence). This CDR3 is 13 amino acids long. The CDR3 here is CASSSSNRETQYF. CDR3 DNA sequence: TGTGCCAGCAGTTCGTCGAACCGGGAGACCCAGTACTTC.

The rearrangement joins TRBV19 to TRBJ2-7, with D tentatively TRBD2 (5 bases). Germline V gene sequence: CDR1 LNHDA, CDR2 SQIVND (reference sequence). V lost 2 bases to trimming and J lost 0 bases, with 23 bases between them. This CDR3 region has 19 residues. The CDR3 nucleotides read TGTGCCAGTAGTATAATGGCGAAACTTAGCGCGACCCCCTCCTACGAGCAGTACTTC. Protein product: CASSIMAKLSATPSYEQYF.

This rearrangement joins TRBV10-3 to TRBJ1-6; no firm D call. V lost 8 bases and J 5 bases, leaving 10 bases between the germline ends. CDR3 length equals 13 residues. Germline V gene lookup returns CDR1 ENHRY and CDR2 SYGVKD. CDR3 nucleotides: TGTGCCATCGCGGGTGTCGATAATTCACCCCTCCACTTT. Amino acids: CAIAGVDNSPLHF.

This clone was seen a single time. The V gene is TRBV2, the J gene TRBJ2-5, with D perhaps TRBD2 (6 bases). Germline V lookup: CDR1 SNHLY, CDR2 FYNNEI. The CDR3 spans 13 residues. V was clipped by 6 bases and J by 4 bases, with 12 bases between them. Here the CDR3 DNA reads TGTGCCAGCAGGGCTAGCGTTGGAGAGACCCAGTACTTC. It codes for CASRASVGETQYF.

The gene calls are TRBV6-6 and TRBJ1-3, with TRBD1 identical over 7 bases. CDR1 and CDR2 (germline): MNHNY, SVGAGI (reference sequence). This CDR3 is 16 amino acids long. V was pared by 2 bases and J by 0 bases, with 4 bases of the junction left unmatched. The CDR3 loop reads CASSYGQVSSGNTIYF. The CDR3 nucleotides are TGTGCCAGCAGTTACGGACAGGTTTCCTCTGGAAACACCATATATTTT.

The rearrangement uses TRBV10-3 and TRBJ1-2; D is undetermined. The CDR3 extends over 15 amino acids. V was clipped by 8 bases and J by 2 bases, with 18 bases between them. In germline, CDR1 is ENHRY, CDR2 SYGVKD. In DNA form, the CDR3 reads TGTGCCATCCACGGGAGGCGCTCAGAGAACTATGGCTACACCTTC. This sequence encodes CAIHGRRSENYGYTF.

The rearrangement links TRBV4-1 to TRBJ2-5; 7 bases line up with TRBD2. Germline CDR1 reads MGHRA; CDR2 reads YSYEKL. CDR3 size: 14 residues. Unmatched junction bases numbered 5, after V lost 4 bases and J lost 3 bases. The CDR3 here is CASSRGAGEETQYF. CDR3 in DNA: TGCGCCAGCAGCCGCGGGGCGGGGGAAGAGACCCAGTACTTC.

The rearrangement uses TRBV2 and TRBJ1-1, with D unresolved. Germline assignment: CDR1 SNHLY and CDR2 FYNNEI. Trimming cost V 6 bases and J 1 base, with 15 bases left between them. The CDR3 extends over 15 amino acids. The CDR3 nucleotides read TGTGCCAGCAGACCCAGTGGACCCAGGAACACTGAAGCTTTCTTT. Amino acid sequence: CASRPSGPRNTEAFF.

This sequence joins TRBV9 and TRBJ2-7, with TRBD1 matching over 7 bases. With V trimmed by 1 base and J by 3 bases, 10 bases remained unmatched. From germline, CDR1 is SGDLS and CDR2 YYNGEE. The CDR3 sequence is 16 residues long. The CDR3, as DNA: TGTGCCAGCAGCGTACAGGGGGACAACGACCTCTACGAGCAGTACTTC. Translating it yields CASSVQGDNDLYEQYF.

The V and J genes are TRBV12-3 or TRBV12-4 and TRBJ2-7; D is uncertain. With 1 base removed from V and 4 bases from J, the gap between germline ends came to 5 bases. The CDR3 totals 12 residues. The CDR3 loop is CASSLVKYEQYF. The CDR3 nucleotides read TGTGCCAGCAGTTTAGTTAAGTACGAGCAGTACTTC.

This sequence joins TRBV18 and TRBJ2-3; D is perhaps TRBD1 (6 bases). The germline V and J ends were trimmed by 3 bases and 0 bases, with 13 bases remaining between them. The CDR3 runs to 16 residues. CDR1 and CDR2 (germline): KGHSH, LQKENI. CDR3 region: CASSPRGLTSTDTQYF. The CDR3 DNA reads TGTGCCAGCTCACCCAGGGGATTAACTAGCACAGATACGCAGTATTTT.

The chain couples TRBV9 to TRBJ1-2, with 7 bases matching TRBD1. Per the germline V gene, CDR1 is SGDLS and CDR2 is YYNGEE. The CDR3 consists of 14 residues. Trimming cost V 2 bases and J 3 bases; bases outside gene matches: 4. The CDR3 sequence: CASSVSGTDYGYTF. In nucleotides, the CDR3 is TGTGCCAGCAGCGTGTCCGGGACAGACTATGGCTACACCTTC.

J is TRBJ1-1 and V is TRBV28, with 8 bases that match TRBD1. The length of the CDR3 is 15 residues. Trimming cost V 2 bases and J 3 bases; bases outside gene matches: 5. Germline CDR1 MDHEN, CDR2 SYDVKM. Here the CDR3 DNA reads TGTGCCAGCAGTTTAGGCACAGGGGGTTACACTGAAGCTTTCTTT. Translating it yields CASSLGTGGYTEAFF.

The chain carries TRBV2 and TRBJ2-4; 7 bases line up with TRBD1. The length of the CDR3 is 17 residues. Germline trimming cut 6 bases from V and 0 bases from J; bases unmatched to any gene: 11. Germline V gene sequence: CDR1 SNHLY, CDR2 FYNNEI. This chain's CDR3 is CASRDRSIRLAKNIQYF. DNA of the CDR3: TGTGCCAGCAGGGACAGGAGCATACGGTTAGCCAAAAACATTCAGTACTTC.